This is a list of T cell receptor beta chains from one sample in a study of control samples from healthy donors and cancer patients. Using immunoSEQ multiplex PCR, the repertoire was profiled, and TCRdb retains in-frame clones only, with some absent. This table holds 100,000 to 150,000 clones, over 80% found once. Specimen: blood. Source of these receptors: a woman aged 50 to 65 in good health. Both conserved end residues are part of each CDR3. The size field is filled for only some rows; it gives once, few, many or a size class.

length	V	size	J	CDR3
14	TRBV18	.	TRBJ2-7	CASSPAGGSNEQYF
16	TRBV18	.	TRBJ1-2	CASSQRKAGDITGYTF
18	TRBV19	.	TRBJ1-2	CANGTGVGYSPGHYGYTF
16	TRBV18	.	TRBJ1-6	CASSRTMSSYNSPLHF
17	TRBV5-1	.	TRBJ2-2	CASSWRGTAGNTGELFF
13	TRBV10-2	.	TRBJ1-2	CASSESTGGGYTF
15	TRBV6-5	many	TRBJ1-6	CASSYRPRGDSPLHF
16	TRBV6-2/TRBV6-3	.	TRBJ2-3	CASSTGSGGSTDTQYF
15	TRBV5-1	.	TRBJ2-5	CASSLSEVSGETQYF
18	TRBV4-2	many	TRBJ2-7	CASSQGVSGGASSYEQYF
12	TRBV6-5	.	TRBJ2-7	CASSVPGYEQYF
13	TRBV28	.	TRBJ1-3	CASSGTFSGGLYF
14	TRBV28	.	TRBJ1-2	CASSEQGAINGYTF
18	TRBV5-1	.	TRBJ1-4	CASSFRDRGDLRHEKLFF
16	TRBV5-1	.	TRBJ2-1	CASSLTRQGSYNEQFF
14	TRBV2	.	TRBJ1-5	CASRGTGSNQPQHF
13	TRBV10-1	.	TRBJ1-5	CASSRDRDQPQHF
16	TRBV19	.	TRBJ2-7	CASSTYYREQTYEQYF
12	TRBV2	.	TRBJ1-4	CATRGSDEKLFF
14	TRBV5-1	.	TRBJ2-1	CASSGQGGYNEQFF
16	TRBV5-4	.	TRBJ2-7	CASSAGTSGNSYEQYF
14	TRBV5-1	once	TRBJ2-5	CASSKGQYQETQYF
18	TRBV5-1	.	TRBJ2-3	CASSLDRGSGFGTDTQYF
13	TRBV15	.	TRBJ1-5	CATQGPGSQPQHF
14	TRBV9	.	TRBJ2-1	CASSVAGSYNEQFF
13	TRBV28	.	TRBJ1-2	CASSLWGQEGYTF
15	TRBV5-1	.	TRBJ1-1	CASSLVPGSNTEAFF
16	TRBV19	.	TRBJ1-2	CASSLLQQGYGYGYTF
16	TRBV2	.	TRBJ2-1	CASSYGPGTPYNEQFF